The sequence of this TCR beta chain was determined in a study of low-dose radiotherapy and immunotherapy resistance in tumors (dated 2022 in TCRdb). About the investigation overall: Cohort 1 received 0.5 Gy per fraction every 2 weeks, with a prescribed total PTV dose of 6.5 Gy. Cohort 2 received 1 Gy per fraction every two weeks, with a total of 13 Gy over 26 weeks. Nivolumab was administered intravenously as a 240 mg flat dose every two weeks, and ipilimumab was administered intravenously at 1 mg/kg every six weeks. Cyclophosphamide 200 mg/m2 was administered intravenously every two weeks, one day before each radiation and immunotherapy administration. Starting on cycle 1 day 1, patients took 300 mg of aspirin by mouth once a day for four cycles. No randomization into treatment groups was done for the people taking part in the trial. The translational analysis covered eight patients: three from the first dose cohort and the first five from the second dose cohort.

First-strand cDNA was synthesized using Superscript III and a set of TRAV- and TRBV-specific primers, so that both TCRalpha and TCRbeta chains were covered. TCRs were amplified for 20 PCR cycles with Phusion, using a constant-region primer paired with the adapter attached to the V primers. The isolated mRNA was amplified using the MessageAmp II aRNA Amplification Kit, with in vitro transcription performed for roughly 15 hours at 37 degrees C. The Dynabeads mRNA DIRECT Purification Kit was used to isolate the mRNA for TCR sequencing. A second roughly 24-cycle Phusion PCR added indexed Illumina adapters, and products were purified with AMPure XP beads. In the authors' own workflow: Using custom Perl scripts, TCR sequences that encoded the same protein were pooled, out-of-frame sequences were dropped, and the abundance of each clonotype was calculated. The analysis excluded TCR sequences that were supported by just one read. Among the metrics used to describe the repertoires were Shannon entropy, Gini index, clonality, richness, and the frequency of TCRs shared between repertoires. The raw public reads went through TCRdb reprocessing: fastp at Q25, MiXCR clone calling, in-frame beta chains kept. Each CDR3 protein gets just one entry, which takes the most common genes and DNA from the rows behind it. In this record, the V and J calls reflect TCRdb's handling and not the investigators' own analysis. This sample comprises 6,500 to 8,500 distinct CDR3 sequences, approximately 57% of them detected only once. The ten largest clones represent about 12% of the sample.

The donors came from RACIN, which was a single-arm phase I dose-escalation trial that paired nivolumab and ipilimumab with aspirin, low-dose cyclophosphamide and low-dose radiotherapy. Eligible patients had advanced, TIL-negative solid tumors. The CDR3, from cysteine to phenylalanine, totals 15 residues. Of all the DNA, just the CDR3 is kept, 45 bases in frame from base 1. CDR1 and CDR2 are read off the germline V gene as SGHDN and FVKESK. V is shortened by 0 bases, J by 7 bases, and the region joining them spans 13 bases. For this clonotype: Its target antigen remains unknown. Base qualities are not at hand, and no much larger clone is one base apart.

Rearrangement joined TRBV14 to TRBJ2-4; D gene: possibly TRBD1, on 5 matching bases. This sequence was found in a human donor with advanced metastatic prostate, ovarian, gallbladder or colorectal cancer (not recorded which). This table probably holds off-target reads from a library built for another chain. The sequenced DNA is TGTGCCAGCAGCCAAGATAGGTCCAGGGTGAACATTCAGTACTTC. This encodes CASSQDRSRVNIQYF.